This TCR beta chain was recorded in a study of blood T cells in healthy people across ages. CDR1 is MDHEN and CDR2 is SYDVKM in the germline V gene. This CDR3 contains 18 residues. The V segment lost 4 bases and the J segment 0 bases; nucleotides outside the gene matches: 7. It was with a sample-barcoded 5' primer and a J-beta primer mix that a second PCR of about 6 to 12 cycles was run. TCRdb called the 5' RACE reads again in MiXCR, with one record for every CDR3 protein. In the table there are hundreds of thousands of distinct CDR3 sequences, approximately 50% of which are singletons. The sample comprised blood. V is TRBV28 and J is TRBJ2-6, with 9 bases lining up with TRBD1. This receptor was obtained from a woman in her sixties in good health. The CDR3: CASSSSGTGFSGANVLTF. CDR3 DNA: TGTGCCAGCAGTTCCTCAGGGACAGGGTTCTCTGGGGCCAACGTCCTGACTTTC.